Listed below are T cell receptor beta chains from one sample, sequenced in a study of T cells after yellow fever vaccination. TCRdb analysed the 5' RACE reads with MiXCR anew, one entry per CDR3 protein. In the table there are 450,000 to 550,000 distinct CDR3 sequences, less than 25% of which are singletons. The sample was PBMCs, taken 21 days after the first yellow fever vaccination. Source of these receptors: a man between 18 and 29 years old who received the YFV17D yellow fever vaccine. Each CDR3 is given with its conserved first and last residue. Fields, in order: D gene, V gene, J gene, clone size, CDR3 DNA, CDR3 protein. The D gene is left open where the match is weak. The listing skips clone size in some rows; elsewhere it reads once, few, many or a size class.

D: TRBD1
V: TRBV3-1
J: TRBJ1-5
size: -
DNA: TGTGCCAGCAGCCCATCTCCGGGACAGGGGGCTAATCAGCCCCAGCATTTT
CDR3: CASSPSPGQGANQPQHF

D: -
V: TRBV2
J: TRBJ2-5
size: -
DNA: TGTGCCAGCAGCTACCCCGGGGGTAAAGAGACCCAGTACTTC
CDR3: CASSYPGGKETQYF

D: TRBD1
V: TRBV6-5
J: TRBJ2-1
size: -
DNA: TGTGCCAGCAGTTACGCAGGGACAGGGGCCCACAATGAGCAGTTCTTC
CDR3: CASSYAGTGAHNEQFF

D: -
V: TRBV20-1
J: TRBJ2-1
size: -
DNA: TGCAGTGCTAGATCGGGACTTTACAATGAGCAGTTCTTC
CDR3: CSARSGLYNEQFF

D: -
V: TRBV7-9
J: TRBJ2-3
size: -
DNA: TGTGCCAGCAGCTCCCAACTAGAAAACACAGATACGCAGTATTTT
CDR3: CASSSQLENTDTQYF

D: TRBD2
V: TRBV20-1
J: TRBJ2-4
size: few
DNA: TGCAGTGCTAGAGATCTAGCGGGGGGTCACATTCAGTACTTC
CDR3: CSARDLAGGHIQYF

D: -
V: TRBV9
J: TRBJ2-3
size: -
DNA: TGTGCCAGCAGCTCCTCTGAGCGGAGCACAGATACGCAGTATTTT
CDR3: CASSSSERSTDTQYF

D: -
V: TRBV4-1
J: TRBJ2-5
size: -
DNA: TGCGCCAGCAGCCCCAGCGCCCAAGCCTATCATGGGACCCAGTACTTC
CDR3: CASSPSAQAYHGTQYF

D: -
V: TRBV5-1
J: TRBJ2-2
size: many
DNA: TGCGCCAGCAGCTTGGCGGCCCCTGACGGGGAGCTGTTTTTT
CDR3: CASSLAAPDGELFF

D: TRBD2
V: TRBV7-3
J: TRBJ2-5
size: -
DNA: TGTGCCAGCAGCTCCCAGCGGGGGCCACAAGAGACCCAGTACTTC
CDR3: CASSSQRGPQETQYF

D: -
V: TRBV6-5
J: TRBJ2-2
size: few
DNA: TGTGCCATAAGCTCCTCAGGGGGGGAGCTGTTTTTT
CDR3: CAISSSGGELFF

D: -
V: TRBV20-1
J: TRBJ2-7
size: -
DNA: TGCAGTGCTAGAGATAGTGGGGAGAATAATTACGAGCAGTACTTC
CDR3: CSARDSGENNYEQYF

D: -
V: TRBV12-3/TRBV12-4
J: TRBJ1-2
size: -
DNA: TGTGCCAGCAGTTTTTTGTCCGTCAACTATGGCTACACCTTC
CDR3: CASSFLSVNYGYTF

D: -
V: TRBV20-1
J: TRBJ1-5
size: few
DNA: TGCAGTGCTAGAGATCAAAGGGGCCCCTATCAGCCCCAGCATTTT
CDR3: CSARDQRGPYQPQHF

D: -
V: TRBV7-9
J: TRBJ2-1
size: few
DNA: TGTGCCAGCAGTCGGACAGAGTACAATGAGCAGTTCTTC
CDR3: CASSRTEYNEQFF

D: -
V: TRBV5-1
J: TRBJ1-4
size: few
DNA: TGCGCCAGCAGCTTGGAGGGCACACGAAATGAAAAACTGTTTTTT
CDR3: CASSLEGTRNEKLFF

D: -
V: TRBV20-1
J: TRBJ2-5
size: few
DNA: TGCAGTGCTCAGCCCCAACAAGAGACCCAGTACTTC
CDR3: CSAQPQQETQYF

D: TRBD1
V: TRBV7-9
J: TRBJ1-2
size: few
DNA: TGTGCCAGCAGCTTATTGGGGACAGGGGTTAGTGGCTACACCTTC
CDR3: CASSLLGTGVSGYTF

D: -
V: TRBV3-1
J: TRBJ2-3
size: few
DNA: TGTGCCAGCACCATCTCGGGATCAAACACAGATACGCAGTATTTT
CDR3: CASTISGSNTDTQYF

D: TRBD1
V: TRBV6-2/TRBV6-3
J: TRBJ1-6
size: -
DNA: TGTGCCAGCAGTTTCCGGACAGGGAACTGGGAACCCCTCCACTTT
CDR3: CASSFRTGNWEPLHF

D: TRBD2
V: TRBV6-2/TRBV6-3
J: TRBJ2-1
size: -
DNA: TGTGCCAGCAGTTACTCGGCTAGCGGGGCAAAGGAGCAGTTCTTC
CDR3: CASSYSASGAKEQFF

D: -
V: TRBV7-8
J: TRBJ1-4
size: -
DNA: TGTGCCAGCAGCTTATTGTCCGAACGAGGTGAAAAACTGTTTTTT
CDR3: CASSLLSERGEKLFF

D: TRBD1
V: TRBV5-6
J: TRBJ1-1
size: -
DNA: TGTGCCAGCAGCTTTGGGGCAGGGGGCGCCTACACTGAAGCTTTCTTT
CDR3: CASSFGAGGAYTEAFF

D: TRBD1
V: TRBV28
J: TRBJ2-2
size: -
DNA: TGTGCCATCCACGCCGGGACAGGATACACCGGGGAGCTGTTTTTT
CDR3: CAIHAGTGYTGELFF

D: -
V: TRBV5-1
J: TRBJ1-4
size: few
DNA: TGCGCCAGCAGTTCGCCGGGAGGAAGGGAAAAACTGTTTTTT
CDR3: CASSSPGGREKLFF

D: -
V: TRBV5-1
J: TRBJ2-3
size: few
DNA: TGCGCCAGCAGCTCACAAGGAGGCACTAGCACAGATACGCAGTATTTT
CDR3: CASSSQGGTSTDTQYF

D: TRBD2
V: TRBV6-5
J: TRBJ2-2
size: -
DNA: TGTGCCAGCAGTTACAGGGGACTAGCGCGTGAGAATCCCGGGGAGCTGTTTTTT
CDR3: CASSYRGLARENPGELFF

D: TRBD1
V: TRBV12-3/TRBV12-4
J: TRBJ1-3
size: -
DNA: TGTGCCAGCAGCCGGGGACAGGGGGCGGGTGGAAACACCATATATTTT
CDR3: CASSRGQGAGGNTIYF

D: -
V: TRBV18
J: TRBJ2-1
size: few
DNA: TGTGCCAGCTCCCTCAGGGTAGGGGGATACAATGAGCAGTTCTTC
CDR3: CASSLRVGGYNEQFF

D: -
V: TRBV7-9
J: TRBJ2-3
size: -
DNA: TGTGCCAGCAGCTTCGCAACGGAAAAGGACGGGCGTACGCAGTATTTT
CDR3: CASSFATEKDGRTQYF

D: -
V: TRBV7-9
J: TRBJ1-3
size: -
DNA: TGTGCCAGCAGCTTAGCAAACAGGGGAAACACCATATATTTT
CDR3: CASSLANRGNTIYF

D: -
V: TRBV5-6
J: TRBJ1-5
size: -
DNA: TGTGCCAGCAGCTTGAAAGCGGGGGGGGGCAATCAGCCCCAGCATTTT
CDR3: CASSLKAGGGNQPQHF

D: -
V: TRBV11-1
J: TRBJ2-1
size: few
DNA: TGTGCCAGCAGCTTAGTGCCCCTCAATGAGCAGTTCTTC
CDR3: CASSLVPLNEQFF

D: TRBD1
V: TRBV20-1
J: TRBJ2-5
size: -
DNA: TGCAGTGCTACTCCGCCCGGACAGGGGCAGAGGACCCAGTACTTC
CDR3: CSATPPGQGQRTQYF

D: -
V: TRBV15
J: TRBJ1-5
size: -
DNA: TGTGCCACCAGCAGAGAGTTCACAGACCAGCCCCAGCATTTT
CDR3: CATSREFTDQPQHF

D: -
V: TRBV18
J: TRBJ1-4
size: once
DNA: TGTGCCAGCTCACCACCCTCAATTATTATTGAAAAACTGTTTTTT
CDR3: CASSPPSIIIEKLFF

D: -
V: TRBV15
J: TRBJ2-2
size: -
DNA: TGTGCCACCAGCAGAAACCAAAACACCGGGGAGCTGTTTTTT
CDR3: CATSRNQNTGELFF

D: TRBD1
V: TRBV5-1
J: TRBJ1-5
size: few
DNA: TGCGCCAGCAGCCCGGATGGACAGGGGGATCAGCCCCAGCATTTT
CDR3: CASSPDGQGDQPQHF

D: TRBD2
V: TRBV10-1
J: TRBJ2-3
size: many
DNA: TGCGCCAGCAGTGAGTCGAGCGGGGGGAACACAGATACGCAGTATTTT
CDR3: CASSESSGGNTDTQYF

D: TRBD1
V: TRBV4-2
J: TRBJ1-1
size: -
DNA: TGTGCCAGCAGGGACGAGGGGACAGCGAACACTGAAGCTTTCTTT
CDR3: CASRDEGTANTEAFF

D: TRBD1
V: TRBV28
J: TRBJ1-1
size: -
DNA: TGTGCCAGCAGCAAGGACAGGTTTGAAGCTTTCTTT
CDR3: CASSKDRFEAFF